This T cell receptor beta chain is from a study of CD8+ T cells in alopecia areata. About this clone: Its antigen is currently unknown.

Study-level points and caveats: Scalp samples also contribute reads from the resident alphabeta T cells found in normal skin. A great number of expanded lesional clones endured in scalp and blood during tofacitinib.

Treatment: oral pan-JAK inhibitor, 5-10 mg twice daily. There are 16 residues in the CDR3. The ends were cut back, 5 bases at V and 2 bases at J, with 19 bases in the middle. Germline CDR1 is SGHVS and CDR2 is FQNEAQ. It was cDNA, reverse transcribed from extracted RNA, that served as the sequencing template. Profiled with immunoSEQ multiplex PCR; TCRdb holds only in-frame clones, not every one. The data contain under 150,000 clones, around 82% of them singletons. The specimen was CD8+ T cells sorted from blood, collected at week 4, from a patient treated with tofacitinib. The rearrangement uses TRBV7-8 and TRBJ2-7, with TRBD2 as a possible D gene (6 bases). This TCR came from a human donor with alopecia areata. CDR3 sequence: CASSPTGVGAPYEQYF. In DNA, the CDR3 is TGTGCCAGCAGCCCCACGGGGGTAGGAGCCCCCTACGAGCAGTACTTC.